These 14 T cell receptor beta chains were all obtained from the same sample, sequenced in a study of post-analysis software for immune sequencing data. Unique molecular identifiers had been added to the TCR beta cDNA libraries. TCRdb recomputed calls from the PCR reads with MiXCR, one row per CDR3 protein. The repertoire holds about 560,000 distinct CDR3 sequences, with about 44% as singletons. The study's findings and limits: TRBV5-6, TRBV5-1 and TRBV20-1 were among roughly 5 TRBV segments more frequent in patients than controls.

These receptors have no known antigen. Sequencing was performed on blood. All receptors derive from a girl between 10 and 17 years old with multiple sclerosis.

The chain joins TRBV5-1 to TRBJ2-7, with 10 bases fitting TRBD1. V trimming: 2 bases; J trimming: 2 bases; junction bases outside the gene matches: 10. This CDR3 contains 17 residues. Germline lookup yields CDR1 SGHRS and CDR2 YFSETQ. The CDR3 sequence: CASSLRQGAYVPYEQYF. The CDR3 DNA reads as TGCGCCAGCAGCTTAAGACAGGGGGCGTATGTCCCCTACGAGCAGTACTTC.

The chain recombines TRBV9 with TRBJ2-7; 9 nucleotides agree with TRBD1. There are 19 residues in the CDR3. Germline loops: CDR1 SGDLS, CDR2 YYNGEE. V gave up 4 bases and J gave up 0 bases; unmatched junction bases: 17. The CDR3 reads CASSQGGGQGYTGSYEQYF. The CDR3 DNA reads as TGTGCCAGCAGCCAAGGAGGGGGACAGGGATATACAGGCTCCTACGAGCAGTACTTC.

With respect to this clonotype: At one boundary the junction diverges from the germline segment, which might be a read error. V is TRBV9 and J is TRBJ2-4; D is uncertain. The CDR3 covers 13 residues. Germline V gives CDR1 SGDLS, CDR2 YYNGEE. The CDR3 sequence is CTSSRTGKNIQYF. CDR3 DNA: TGTACCAGCAGCCGGACCGGCAAAAACATTCAGTACTTC.

This clonotype was seen a few times. This chain uses TRBV12-3 or TRBV12-4 with TRBJ2-2, with TRBD1 matching 8 bases. The CDR3 runs to 15 residues. J was trimmed by 3 bases and V by 6 bases; bases with no gene match: 6. DNA of the CDR3: TGTGCCAGCAGCCGGACAGGGTGGGACACCGGGGAGCTGTTTTTT. Its translation: CASSRTGWDTGELFF.

The sample holds one count of this clonotype. The chain recombines TRBV4-1 with TRBJ2-7; TRBD1 aligns across 7 bases. Germline CDR1 MGHRA, CDR2 YSYEKL. The CDR3 has 14 residues. Germline trimming cut 1 base from V and 4 bases from J; bases unmatched to any gene: 4. CDR3 residues: CASSQVTGKYEQYF. The CDR3 DNA reads TGCGCCAGCAGCCAAGTGACAGGGAAATACGAGCAGTACTTC.

For this clonotype: This may be a read error, as it is one base from a much larger clone. The rearrangement joins TRBV7-2 to TRBJ2-5; a possible D gene is TRBD1 (6 bases). V gave up 4 bases and J gave up 9 bases, with 18 bases separating them. The CDR3 is made up of 14 amino acids. CDR1 and CDR2 from the germline V gene are SGHTA and FQGNSA. The CDR3 reads CASSYMGATTAQYF. For the CDR3, the DNA is TGTGCCAGCAGCTACATGGGGGCTACTACGGCCCAGTACTTC.

This clonotype was detected a few times. V usage is TRBV20-1 and J usage is TRBJ2-7, with D possibly matching TRBD2 (5 bases). CDR1 is DFQATT and CDR2 is SNEGSKA in the germline V gene (reference sequence). The CDR3 loop spans 16 amino acids. Trimming pared 0 bases from V and 2 bases from J, leaving 17 bases between. The chain's CDR3 is CSARDREPPPTYEQYF. In nucleotides, the CDR3 is TGCAGTGCTAGAGATCGGGAACCCCCTCCAACCTACGAGCAGTACTTC.

This chain connects TRBV5-1 to TRBJ1-1; 7 positions match TRBD1. Unmatched junction bases numbered 9, after V lost 3 bases and J lost 4 bases. Germline V gene sequence: CDR1 SGHRS, CDR2 YFSETQ. The CDR3 sequence is 15 residues long. The CDR3 bases are TGCGCCAGCAGCTGGCGAGGGGGCCCCAGCACTGAAGCTTTCTTT. It translates to CASSWRGGPSTEAFF.

This clonotype showed up many times. This sequence joins TRBV5-1 and TRBJ2-5; a weak D match, TRBD1 (5 bases). V lost 4 bases and J 1 base, leaving 8 bases between the germline ends. The CDR3 totals 13 residues. Germline assignment: CDR1 SGHRS and CDR2 YFSETQ. The CDR3 region has the DNA TGCGCCAGCAGCCCCGACAGCCAAGAGACCCAGTACTTC. Translation: CASSPDSQETQYF.

This chain links TRBV5-1 with TRBJ2-7; D gene unclear. The germline V gene encodes CDR1 SGHRS and CDR2 YFSETQ. V lost 5 bases, J lost 2 bases, and 8 bases lay in between. The CDR3 consists of 12 residues. The CDR3 sequence: CASSELAYEQYF. In DNA, the CDR3 is TGCGCCAGCAGTGAGCTTGCCTACGAGCAGTACTTC.

This chain uses TRBV10-3 with TRBJ1-1; 8 bases map to TRBD1. The CDR3 is 14 residues long. The V gene end was trimmed by 9 bases and the J gene end by 0 bases; junction bases not matched to a gene: 6. Germline CDR1 and CDR2: ENHRY and SYGVKD. The CDR3 region has the DNA TGTGCCATGTGGACAGGGATACTGAACACTGAAGCTTTCTTT. Its translation: CAMWTGILNTEAFF.

V usage is TRBV12-3 or TRBV12-4 and J usage is TRBJ2-1; a possible D gene is TRBD2 (5 bases). This CDR3 has 13 residues. V shed 3 bases and J shed 7 bases, with 10 bases lying between them. Here the CDR3 reads CASSLRARNEQFF. CDR3 bases: TGTGCCAGCAGTTTGAGGGCCCGGAATGAGCAGTTCTTC.

The genes are TRBV20-1 and TRBJ1-2, with 8 bases that match TRBD1. This CDR3 contains 14 residues. Germline V gene data show CDR1 as DFQATT and CDR2 as SNEGSKA (reference sequence). Trimming removed 0 bases from V and 3 bases from J; junction bases left unmatched: 3. DNA for the CDR3: TGCAGTGCTAGAGATTCAGGGGGCGACTATGGCTACACCTTC. Residues: CSARDSGGDYGYTF.

V and J are TRBV3-1 and TRBJ2-5; D is uncertain. This CDR3 comprises 15 residues. Germline CDR1 LGHDT, CDR2 YNNKEL (reference sequence). V was cut by 5 bases and J by 5 bases, with 18 bases left in between. CDR3 DNA sequence: TGTGCCAGCAGCTTCGGCCCTCAATTGGGGGAGACCCAGTACTTC. This translates into CASSFGPQLGETQYF.